These 16 T cell receptor beta chains were sequenced from one sample in a study of blood T cell repertoires in COVID-19. Clones were sequenced by immunoSEQ multiplex PCR, and TCRdb holds only the in-frame ones, with some missing. Here the sample spans around 140,000 clones, approximately 81% being singletons. The source material was peripheral blood. The source of these receptors is a woman aged 55 to 70 with active or convalescent COVID-19.

This clone has only one observation. The chain employs TRBV5-1 and TRBJ1-2; tentatively, D is TRBD1 (6 bases). The CDR3 length is 14 residues. CDR1 and CDR2 from the germline V gene are SGHRS and YFSETQ. V lost 0 bases, J lost 8 bases, and 14 bases lay in between. CDR3 protein: CASSLANRVDGYTF. The DNA of the CDR3 is TGCGCCAGCAGCTTGGCCAACAGGGTGGACGGCTACACCTTC.

The J gene is TRBJ1-2, the V gene TRBV28, with 7 bases lining up with TRBD1. V trimming: 7 bases; J trimming: 8 bases; junction bases outside the gene matches: 7. The germline CDR1 and CDR2 sequences are MDHEN and SYDVKM. This CDR3 spans 12 amino acids. This CDR3 is CASTPTGNGYTF. The CDR3 nucleotides are TGTGCCAGCACCCCGACAGGGAACGGCTACACCTTC.

The chain joins TRBV19 to TRBJ1-6; tentatively, D is TRBD1 (5 bases). The CDR3 is 13 amino acids. Germline CDR1 is LNHDA and CDR2 is SQIVND (reference sequence). V lost 7 bases to trimming and J lost 4 bases, with 8 bases between them. CDR3 in amino acids: CASTGLYNSPLHF. The CDR3 bases are TGTGCCAGTACGGGACTGTATAATTCACCCCTCCACTTT.

This clone was seen a handful of times. The chain has TRBV5-1 and TRBJ2-7, with 10 positions matching TRBD2. Germline CDR1 and CDR2: SGHRS and YFSETQ. Trimming cost V 2 bases and J 2 bases; bases outside gene matches: 1. The CDR3 contains 14 residues. The CDR3 DNA follows: TGCGCCAGCAGCTTTACTAGCGGGACCTACGAGCAGTACTTC. Protein: CASSFTSGTYEQYF.

The rearrangement links TRBV7-9 to TRBJ2-3; D is possibly TRBD2 (6 bases). Germline V gives CDR1 SEHNR, CDR2 FQNEAQ (reference sequence). The CDR3 covers 14 residues. The V and J ends lost 8 bases and 0 bases respectively, with 12 bases between them. The CDR3 DNA follows: TGTGCCAGCGGCTGGCGGGACAGCACAGATACGCAGTATTTT. Translating it yields CASGWRDSTDTQYF. Variable domain in full (rest from reference TRBV7-9 and TRBJ2-3): DTGVSQNPRHKITKRGQNVTFRCDPISEHNRLYWYRQTLGQGPEFLTYFQNEAQLEKSRLLSDRFSAERPKGSFSTLEIQRTEQGDSAMYLCASGWRDSTDTQYFGPGTRLTVL.

This chain connects TRBV7-2 to TRBJ2-7; 10 bases align to TRBD2. The CDR3 covers 15 residues. The germline CDR1 and CDR2 sequences are SGHTA and FQGNSA. The ends lost 1 base at V and 2 bases at J; junction bases unmatched: 2. The CDR3 DNA reads as TGTGCCAGCAGCTTAGGGACTAGCGGCCCCTACGAGCAGTACTTC. It yields the protein CASSLGTSGPYEQYF.

This sequence joins TRBV7-2 and TRBJ1-5; D gene uncertain. V lost 6 bases to trimming and J lost 1 base, with 19 bases between them. The germline V gene encodes CDR1 SGHTA and CDR2 FQGNSA. There are 17 residues in the CDR3. The CDR3 DNA reads as TGTGCCAGCAGTCTTAGGTCTTTGGCGGCCAGCAATCAGCCCCAGCATTTT. Its translation is CASSLRSLAASNQPQHF.

This clone came up a few times. V is TRBV30 and J is TRBJ1-2, with 8 bases that match TRBD1. With 2 bases clipped from V and 4 bases from J, the junction kept 3 bases outside the gene matches. CDR1 and CDR2 (germline): GTSNPN, SVGIG (reference sequence). This CDR3 has 13 residues. CDR3 nucleotide sequence: TGTGCCTGGAGTAGGGACAGGCCCTATGGCTACACCTTC. Protein: CAWSRDRPYGYTF.

This clone occurred a few times. The gene calls are TRBV27 and TRBJ2-1; the match to TRBD2 covers 13 bases. The V gene's germline CDR1 is MNHEY and CDR2 SMNVEV (reference sequence). V trimming: 6 bases; J trimming: 8 bases; junction bases outside the gene matches: 7. CDR3 size: 15 residues. CDR3 DNA: TGTGCCAGCAGCCAAGGACTAGCGGGGGTGCATGAGCAGTTCTTC. Translated, it gives CASSQGLAGVHEQFF.

The rearrangement joins TRBV5-4 to TRBJ2-1; 8 bases line up with TRBD2. CDR1 and CDR2 from the germline V gene are SGHNT and YYREEE (reference sequence). The CDR3 extends over 17 amino acids. The V and J ends lost 2 bases and 0 bases, in that order; junction bases with no gene match: 7. CDR3 region: CASSFPGGASSYNEQFF. Written as DNA, the CDR3 is TGTGCCAGCAGCTTTCCCGGGGGGGCAAGCTCCTACAATGAGCAGTTCTTC.

This clone showed up just once. V usage is TRBV12-3 or TRBV12-4 and J usage is TRBJ1-1, with D perhaps matching TRBD1 (6 bases). The V end was cut by 5 bases, the J end by 5 bases, with 12 bases between. CDR3 length: 13 amino acids. The CDR3, as DNA: TGTGCCAGCAGTCTACACAGGGATACTGAAGCTTTCTTT. Encoded protein: CASSLHRDTEAFF.

This clone was counted once. The chain carries TRBV4-3 and TRBJ2-3; 7 nucleotides agree with TRBD2. With 1 base clipped from V and 2 bases from J, the junction kept 6 bases outside the gene matches. CDR3 length: 16 amino acids. The germline V gene has CDR1 LGHNA and CDR2 YSLEER. The chain's CDR3 is CASSQAGGGVTDTQYF. The CDR3 DNA follows: TGCGCCAGCAGCCAAGCCGGGGGAGGGGTCACAGATACGCAGTATTTT.

The rearrangement joins TRBV30 to TRBJ1-3, with 7 bases aligning to TRBD1. From germline, CDR1 is GTSNPN and CDR2 SVGIG (reference sequence). The junction had 6 bases not matched to a gene; V was cut back by 2 bases and J by 2 bases. CDR3 length: 15 amino acids. The CDR3 nucleotides are TGTGCCTGGAGTCAGGGGGTGGTGGCTGGAAACACCATATATTTT. Protein: CAWSQGVVAGNTIYF.

The chain recombines TRBV14 with TRBJ2-5; a possible D gene is TRBD1 (6 bases). CDR3 length equals 15 residues. Trimming shortened V by 5 bases and J by 1 base, and 14 bases separated the two germline ends. Per the germline V gene, CDR1 is SGHDN and CDR2 is FVKESK. The CDR3 nucleotides read TGTGCCAGCAGCGATCGCAGGGGTCTCCAAGAGACCCAGTACTTC. Protein: CASSDRRGLQETQYF.

The chain joins TRBV10-3 to TRBJ1-5, with D hard to call. Between the trimmed V and J ends, which lost 3 bases and 3 bases, there was a span of 6 bases. This CDR3 is built from 13 residues. The germline V gene encodes CDR1 ENHRY and CDR2 SYGVKD. CDR3 in amino acids: CAISEAYNQPQHF. The CDR3 DNA sequence: TGTGCCATCAGTGAAGCTTACAATCAGCCCCAGCATTTT.

This clone was detected only a few times. The J gene is TRBJ1-6, the V gene TRBV3-1 (or the pseudogene TRBV3-2), with D maybe TRBD1 (5 bases). Between the trimmed V and J ends, which lost 1 base and 6 bases, there was a span of 10 bases. Germline CDR1 reads LGHDT; CDR2 reads YNNKEL (reference sequence). The CDR3 sequence is 15 residues long. CDR3 sequence: CASSQARQSNSPLHF. As DNA, the CDR3 is TGTGCCAGCAGCCAAGCGCGACAGAGTAATTCACCCCTCCACTTT.